A single sample is the source of the 12 T cell receptor beta chains below, sequenced in a study of cytomegalovirus exposure and HLA in healthy donors. Use of 60 Vbeta and 13 Jbeta primers characterized the PCR. Clones were sequenced by immunoSEQ multiplex PCR, and TCRdb holds only the in-frame ones, with some missing. Among about 190,000 clones, more than 75% were seen once, and the ten largest hold 2% to 3%. The sequenced sample was PBMCs. These receptors were taken from a woman between 45 and 60 years old in good health and CMV-seropositive.

In this sample, this clone turned up many times. The chain combines TRBV5-1 with TRBJ1-6; possible D gene TRBD1, 5 bases. Trimming cost V 0 bases and J 6 bases, with 13 bases left between them. The CDR3 totals 16 residues. CDR1 and CDR2 (germline): SGHRS, YFSETQ. The CDR3 sequence: CASSLDGAGFNSPLHF. CDR3 in DNA: TGCGCCAGCAGCTTGGATGGGGCCGGTTTTAATTCACCCCTCCACTTT.

The gene calls are TRBV27 and TRBJ2-4; D gene ambiguous. Looked up from germline, CDR1 is MNHEY and CDR2 is SMNVEV (reference sequence). The CDR3 length is 14 residues. V lost 0 bases, J lost 9 bases, and 12 bases lay in between. The CDR3 spells CASSLSVEYGIQYF. Here the CDR3 DNA reads TGTGCCAGCAGTTTATCGGTCGAATACGGCATTCAGTACTTC.

The chain uses TRBV11-2 and TRBJ2-7; D uncertain. Trimming pared 4 bases from V and 2 bases from J, leaving 3 bases between. CDR3 size: 11 residues. CDR1 is SGHAT, CDR2 FQNNGV, per germline. The CDR3, as DNA: TGTGCCAGCAGCTCGGCCTACGAGCAGTACTTC. Protein product: CASSSAYEQYF.

V gene TRBV15 combines with J gene TRBJ1-4; 9 bases align to TRBD1. V trimming: 1 base; J trimming: 7 bases; junction bases outside the gene matches: 4. The germline V gene has CDR1 LNHNV and CDR2 YYDKDF (reference sequence). The CDR3 covers 15 residues. The CDR3 reads CATSRADRGSEKLFF. CDR3 nucleotides: TGTGCCACCAGCAGAGCGGACAGGGGAAGTGAAAAACTGTTTTTT.

This chain joins TRBV19 and TRBJ2-1, with TRBD1 matching over 7 bases. V lost 1 base to trimming and J lost 3 bases; unmatched junction nucleotides: 3. Germline V gene data show CDR1 as LNHDA and CDR2 as SQIVND (reference sequence). This CDR3 has 15 amino acids. CDR3 nucleotides: TGTGCCAGTAGTATAGCGACAGGGAGCTACAATGAGCAGTTCTTC. It is translated as CASSIATGSYNEQFF.

This clone was observed a handful of times. One end of the junction does not line up with germline, which may come from a read error. The chain has TRBV6-1 and TRBJ2-7; 8 bases match TRBD1. Per germline, CDR1 MNHNS and CDR2 SASEGT. This CDR3 is built from 12 residues. The CDR3 here is CASSEASRDRFF. The CDR3 DNA is TGTGCCAGCAGTGAAGCTAGTCGGGACAGGTTCTTC.

CDR3 nucleotides: TGTGCCAGCAGTTTTAGGGGGCCCCCTAACACAGATACGCAGTATTTT. Protein product: CASSFRGPPNTDTQYF. This chain uses TRBV27 with TRBJ2-3; 7 bases are shared with TRBD1. V shed 3 bases and J 2 bases; nucleotides not matched to a gene: 8. CDR1 and CDR2 (germline): MNHEY, SMNVEV (reference sequence). This CDR3 region has 16 residues.

This sequence joins TRBV19 and TRBJ1-1, with 7 bases matching TRBD1. V shed 6 bases, J shed 4 bases, and the junction held 8 bases outside the gene matches. This CDR3 is built from 14 residues. Germline values: CDR1 LNHDA, CDR2 SQIVND (reference sequence). The CDR3 coding sequence is TGTGCCAGTAGCCCGGACAGGTCGGCCACTGAAGCTTTCTTT. Translating it yields CASSPDRSATEAFF.

The rearrangement links TRBV4-1 to TRBJ2-3; TRBD2 matches 14 bases. CDR1 MGHRA and CDR2 YSYEKL come from the germline V gene. Losses at the gene ends were 6 bases for V and 2 bases for J; bases not matched to a gene: 4. The CDR3 extends over 16 amino acids. The CDR3 spells CASRTSGGVLTDTQYF. The CDR3 coding sequence is TGCGCCAGCAGGACTAGCGGGGGGGTACTCACAGATACGCAGTATTTT.

This chain's CDR3 is CASSGRGGAADTQYF. CDR3 DNA sequence: TGCGCCAGCAGCGGGCGCGGGGGGGCCGCAGATACGCAGTATTTT. The chain links TRBV5-1 to TRBJ2-3; TRBD2 matches 9 bases. The CDR3 has 15 amino acids. The V segment lost 4 bases and the J segment 4 bases; nucleotides outside the gene matches: 7. Germline V gives CDR1 SGHRS, CDR2 YFSETQ.

The rearrangement uses TRBV19 and TRBJ2-7, with TRBD2 matching 10 bases. V trimming: 3 bases; J trimming: 1 base; junction bases outside the gene matches: 6. Germline CDR1 reads LNHDA; CDR2 reads SQIVND (reference sequence). The CDR3 is 16 amino acids. CDR3 region: CASSIGGLAVSYEQYF. CDR3 DNA: TGTGCCAGTAGTATCGGAGGACTAGCGGTATCCTACGAGCAGTACTTC.

The chain is built from TRBV7-2 and TRBJ1-4; 8 nucleotides match TRBD1. Trimming removed 5 bases from V and 10 bases from J; junction bases left unmatched: 12. Germline V CDR1 and CDR2: SGHTA, FQGNSA. This CDR3 comprises 15 residues. The CDR3: CASSPPGQGKAKLFF. CDR3 bases: TGTGCCAGCAGCCCGCCCGGACAGGGAAAGGCAAAACTGTTTTTT. Full variable domain (outside the CDR3, taken from reference TRBV7-2 and TRBJ1-4): GAGVSQSPSNKVTEKGKDVELRCDPISGHTALYWYRQSLGQGLEFLIYFQGNSAPDKSGLPSDRFSAERTGGSVSTLTIQRTQQEDSAVYLCASSPPGQGKAKLFFGSGTQLSVL.